The next 29 T cell receptor beta chains were all read from a single sample in a study of T cell repertoires in cytomegalovirus infection. A single record per CDR3 protein comes from TCRdb applying MiXCR to the reads. The sample lists around 260,000 distinct CDR3 sequences, approximately 9.1% occurring once. Input material: PBMCs. Source of these receptors: a human donor in good health (CMV status not recorded). Some clones in this sample may be carry-over from other donors' samples.

Only a few counts were recorded for this clonotype. This chain links TRBV12-3 or TRBV12-4 with TRBJ2-7; D is tentatively TRBD1 or TRBD2 (5 bases each). Trimming cost V 1 base and J 1 base, with 23 bases left between them. This CDR3 has 19 amino acids. The CDR3, as DNA: TGTGCCAGCAGTTTAGAACTATTCACCTGGGGGTCAAGTTCCTACGAGCAGTACTTC. Amino acids: CASSLELFTWGSSSYEQYF.

This clonotype was detected ten times or more. This sequence joins TRBV7-6 and TRBJ2-7, with TRBD2 as a possible D gene (6 bases). Germline values: CDR1 SGHVS, CDR2 FNYEAQ. The CDR3 spans 13 residues. Trimming left V 1 base short and J 6 bases short, with 10 bases between. The CDR3 here is CASSLDRTTEQYF. CDR3 sequence (DNA): TGTGCCAGCAGCTTAGATCGGACTACCGAGCAGTACTTC.

This clonotype was detected many times. V gene TRBV6-5 combines with J gene TRBJ1-1; TRBD1 matches at 9 bases. Trimming at V came to 6 bases and at J to 4 bases, leaving 12 bases not matched to a gene. CDR1 is MNHEY, CDR2 SVGAGI, per germline. The CDR3 loop spans 16 amino acids. DNA of the CDR3: TGTGCCAGCAGGAGGGACAGGGCAGGGGTGAGCACTGAAGCTTTCTTT. Its translation is CASRRDRAGVSTEAFF.

CDR3 sequence (DNA): TGTGCCAGTAGTATTCTCGATAATTCACCCCTCCACTTT. Encoded protein: CASSILDNSPLHF. The gene calls are TRBV19 and TRBJ1-6; D is unresolved. CDR1 and CDR2 (germline): LNHDA, SQIVND (reference sequence). V was pared by 3 bases and J by 5 bases, with 5 bases between. The CDR3 length is 13 residues.

This clonotype was picked up a small number of times. V and J are TRBV6-2 or TRBV6-3 and TRBJ2-2, with no clear D. Germline-derived CDR1 and CDR2 are MNHEY and SVGEGT. The V end was cut by 5 bases, the J end by 5 bases, with 15 bases between. There are 15 residues in the CDR3. The CDR3 DNA reads TGTGCCAGCAGTAACCCTCTAACAGTAACCGGGGAGCTGTTTTTT. It is translated as CASSNPLTVTGELFF.

This clonotype was seen many times. V gene TRBV7-2 combines with J gene TRBJ2-1; D gene ambiguous. Germline CDR1 is SGHTA and CDR2 is FQGNSA. V lost 5 bases to trimming and J lost 6 bases, with 11 bases between them. CDR3 length: 13 residues. CDR3 sequence reads: CASSARATNEQFF. CDR3 coding DNA: TGTGCCAGCAGCGCCCGGGCTACCAATGAGCAGTTCTTC.

The table lists this clonotype with a few counts. The chain combines TRBV5-4 with TRBJ2-6; maybe TRBD1 (5 bases). V shed 1 base and J shed 3 bases, with 11 bases lying between them. Germline-derived CDR1 and CDR2 are SGHNT and YYREEE (reference sequence). This CDR3 has 16 amino acids. CDR3 amino acids: CASSLQARVGANVLTF. The CDR3 coding sequence is TGTGCCAGCAGCTTGCAGGCCAGGGTTGGGGCCAACGTCCTGACTTTC.

This clonotype occurred a few times. The chain links TRBV18 to TRBJ1-4; D call uncertain. The CDR3 is made up of 13 amino acids. V was clipped by 3 bases and J by 7 bases, with 9 bases between them. CDR1 and CDR2 from the germline V gene are KGHSH and LQKENI. The CDR3 loop reads CASSPAIVEKLFF. The CDR3 nucleotides are TGTGCCAGCTCACCGGCGATCGTTGAAAAACTGTTTTTT.

This clonotype was counted many times. This chain uses TRBV12-3 or TRBV12-4 with TRBJ2-1; TRBD2 aligns across 12 bases. CDR3 length: 13 amino acids. With V trimmed by 10 bases and J by 8 bases, 6 bases remained unmatched. CDR3 DNA: TGTGCCATCTCTAGCGGGGGGGCCTATGAGCAGTTCTTC. Translated: CAISSGGAYEQFF.

At least ten counts were recorded for this clonotype. The chain carries TRBV7-2 and TRBJ1-5; possible D gene TRBD1, 6 bases. The CDR3 runs to 14 residues. CDR1 and CDR2 from the germline V gene are SGHTA and FQGNSA. V lost 5 bases to trimming and J lost 5 bases, with 13 bases between them. This CDR3 is CASSPTGSDQPQHF. The CDR3 coding sequence is TGTGCCAGCAGCCCCACAGGGAGCGATCAGCCCCAGCATTTT.

This chain uses TRBV28 with TRBJ2-3; tentative D call: TRBD2 (5 bases). Germline V CDR1 and CDR2: MDHEN, SYDVKM. The CDR3 is made up of 12 amino acids. V was trimmed by 5 bases and J by 5 bases, leaving 8 bases between them. DNA for the CDR3: TGTGCCAGCAGTCCGGGAATAGATACGCAGTATTTT. Its protein is CASSPGIDTQYF.

J is TRBJ2-7 and V is TRBV7-9; TRBD2 aligns across 8 bases. From germline, CDR1 is SEHNR and CDR2 FQNEAQ (reference sequence). This CDR3 region has 16 residues. Trimming took 2 bases from V and 2 from J; bases not matched to a gene: 8. CDR3 coding DNA: TGTGCCAGCAGCTTATCGCCGACTAGCGCAACCTACGAGCAGTACTTC. It encodes CASSLSPTSATYEQYF.

This clonotype was observed a handful of times. The chain couples TRBV7-2 to TRBJ2-3, with a tentative D call TRBD2 (6 bases). The CDR3 is made up of 13 amino acids. Trimming stripped 7 bases from V and 2 bases from J, with 10 bases between. Germline V gene lookup returns CDR1 SGHTA and CDR2 FQGNSA. The CDR3 coding sequence is TGTGCCAGCAAGGGGAGGAACACAGATACGCAGTATTTT. This translates into CASKGRNTDTQYF.

In its sample, this clonotype was seen many times. The rearrangement joins TRBV7-2 to TRBJ1-2, with 10 bases fitting TRBD1. The CDR3 is 14 residues long. In germline, CDR1 is SGHTA, CDR2 FQGNSA. Losses at the gene ends were 5 bases for V and 2 bases for J; bases not matched to a gene: 2. The CDR3 sequence: CASSKGQGNYGYTF. The CDR3 DNA sequence: TGTGCCAGCAGCAAGGGACAGGGGAACTATGGCTACACCTTC.

This clonotype was recorded at least ten times. This chain uses TRBV7-2 with TRBJ1-2, with a possible D match to TRBD1 (5 bases). In germline, CDR1 is SGHTA, CDR2 FQGNSA. V was clipped by 1 base and J by 7 bases, with 16 bases between them. The CDR3 sequence is 15 residues long. The CDR3 sequence: CASSLEAGRSGGYTF. The CDR3 coding sequence is TGTGCCAGCAGCTTAGAGGCAGGGAGGAGTGGTGGCTACACCTTC.

This clonotype was recorded at least ten times. This sequence joins TRBV12-3 or TRBV12-4 and TRBJ2-7; the match to TRBD1 covers 8 bases. V lost 6 bases, J lost 2 bases, and 6 bases stayed unmatched. This CDR3 comprises 14 residues. For the CDR3, the DNA is TGTGCCAGCAGCCTGGGACAGGCCACCTACGAGCAGTACTTC. It specifies CASSLGQATYEQYF.

This clonotype was recorded many times. The gene calls are TRBV20-1 and TRBJ2-2; 9 positions agree with TRBD2. V dropped 1 base and J dropped 5; count of bases not matched to a gene: 2. The CDR3 sequence is 14 residues long. Per germline, CDR1 DFQATT and CDR2 SNEGSKA (reference sequence). CDR3 loop: CSARGLADTGELFF. Written as DNA, the CDR3 is TGCAGTGCTAGAGGACTAGCGGATACCGGGGAGCTGTTTTTT.

Turning to this clonotype: Possible read error: a much larger clone is one base away. The V and J genes are TRBV25-1 and TRBJ2-1; no reliable D call. The CDR3 extends over 15 amino acids. Trimming shortened V by 0 bases and J by 7 bases, and 13 bases separated the two germline ends. Germline CDR1 is MGHDK and CDR2 is SYGVNS. CDR3 sequence: CASSEYRTGWNEQFF. Here the CDR3 DNA reads TGTGCCAGCAGTGAATATAGGACCGGGTGGAATGAGCAGTTCTTC.

Ten or more counts support this clonotype. This chain links TRBV28 with TRBJ1-1, with TRBD1 identical over 9 bases. Germline V gene lookup returns CDR1 MDHEN and CDR2 SYDVKM. V shed 5 bases, J shed 9 bases, and the junction held 13 bases outside the gene matches. The CDR3 length is 15 residues. This CDR3 reads CASSPPDRGKLKAFF. CDR3 DNA sequence: TGTGCCAGCAGTCCACCGGACAGGGGCAAGTTGAAAGCTTTCTTT.

This clonotype came up many times. The rearrangement uses TRBV7-2 and TRBJ2-4; 11 bases fit TRBD2. CDR3 size: 21 residues. V shed 0 bases and J 0 bases; nucleotides not matched to a gene: 13. The germline V gene encodes CDR1 SGHTA and CDR2 FQGNSA. The CDR3 sequence is CASSLAMTSGINHLAKNIQYF. The CDR3 DNA is TGTGCCAGCAGCTTAGCTATGACTAGCGGGATAAACCACCTAGCCAAAAACATTCAGTACTTC. Filled out from reference TRBV7-2 and TRBJ2-4, the complete variable domain reads GAGVSQSPSNKVTEKGKDVELRCDPISGHTALYWYRQSLGQGLEFLIYFQGNSAPDKSGLPSDRFSAERTGGSVSTLTIQRTQQEDSAVYLCASSLAMTSGINHLAKNIQYFGAGTRLSVL.

This clonotype was recorded at least ten times. The rearrangement uses TRBV7-2 and TRBJ2-7; TRBD1 matches at 9 bases. Per the germline V gene, CDR1 is SGHTA and CDR2 is FQGNSA. The CDR3 extends over 14 amino acids. V lost 5 bases, J lost 6 bases, and 8 bases stayed unmatched. The CDR3 here is CASSRDRALSEQYF. The CDR3, as DNA: TGTGCCAGCAGCCGGGACAGGGCGCTCAGCGAGCAGTACTTC.

This clonotype showed up many times. The V gene is TRBV7-9, the J gene TRBJ1-1, with D perhaps TRBD1 (6 bases). This CDR3 is built from 13 residues. The V and J ends lost 10 bases and 1 base respectively, with 13 bases between them. Germline V lookup: CDR1 SEHNR, CDR2 FQNEAQ (reference sequence). The CDR3 bases are TGTGCCACCCTCGGACAGTCGAACACTGAAGCTTTCTTT. Its protein product is CATLGQSNTEAFF.

This clonotype showed up many times. The chain combines TRBV7-2 with TRBJ2-1, with D uncertain. Trimming pared 5 bases from V and 0 bases from J, leaving 11 bases between. Germline CDR1 and CDR2: SGHTA and FQGNSA. The CDR3 spans 15 residues. The CDR3: CASSQGIVSYNEQFF. CDR3 bases: TGTGCCAGCAGCCAAGGAATAGTCTCCTACAATGAGCAGTTCTTC.

There are many counts of this clonotype. This chain connects TRBV5-1 to TRBJ2-5; 8 nucleotides line up with TRBD2. The trim removed 0 bases at V and 5 bases at J, leaving 9 bases unmatched. The CDR3 covers 16 residues. From germline, CDR1 is SGHRS and CDR2 YFSETQ. The CDR3 nucleotides read TGCGCCAGCAGCTTGGGTACCGGGGGGGGAGCGGAGACCCAGTACTTC. This encodes CASSLGTGGGAETQYF. Based on the CDR3 plus reference TRBV5-1 and TRBJ2-5, the full variable domain is KAGVTQTPRYLIKTRGQQVTLSCSPISGHRSVSWYQQTPGQGLQFLFEYFSETQRNKGNFPGRFSGRQFSNSRSEMNVSTLELGDSALYLCASSLGTGGGAETQYFGPGTRLLVL.

In its sample, this clonotype was seen a few times. V usage is TRBV7-9 and J usage is TRBJ2-1; weak D call: TRBD1 (6 bases). Germline V gene data show CDR1 as SEHNR and CDR2 as FQNEAQ (reference sequence). V shed 2 bases and J shed 11 bases, with 10 bases lying between them. The CDR3 spans 12 residues. The CDR3 DNA follows: TGTGCCAGCAGCTTATCCGGACAGAAGCAGTTCTTC. As protein: CASSLSGQKQFF.

The gene calls are TRBV20-1 and TRBJ2-3; 7 bases map to TRBD1. This CDR3 has 14 amino acids. The germline gives CDR1 DFQATT, CDR2 SNEGSKA (reference sequence). V lost 5 bases and J lost 2; bases outside the gene matches: 7. The DNA for the CDR3 is TGCAGTGCTGCTGGACAGGAGGTCACAGATACGCAGTATTTT. Encoded protein: CSAAGQEVTDTQYF.

This clonotype was detected many times. J is TRBJ2-3 and V is TRBV7-2; possible D gene TRBD2, 6 bases. This CDR3 is built from 15 residues. Between the trimmed V and J ends, which lost 2 bases and 3 bases, there was a span of 12 bases. Germline CDR1 SGHTA, CDR2 FQGNSA. The CDR3 region is CASSLRTGGTDTQYF. CDR3 nucleotides: TGTGCCAGCAGCTTAAGGACCGGGGGAACAGATACGCAGTATTTT.

This clonotype was seen only a few times. This chain joins TRBV6-6 and TRBJ1-1, with D tentatively TRBD1 (5 bases). Germline V gene sequence: CDR1 MNHNY, CDR2 SVGAGI (reference sequence). V was clipped by 0 bases and J by 0 bases, with 20 bases between them. The CDR3 spans 19 residues. CDR3 in amino acids: CASSYSVISQARMNTEAFF. The CDR3 DNA reads TGTGCCAGCAGTTACTCTGTGATTTCACAGGCCCGCATGAACACTGAAGCTTTCTTT.

This rearrangement joins TRBV7-2 to TRBJ1-1; D is perhaps TRBD1 (5 bases). CDR1 SGHTA and CDR2 FQGNSA come from the germline V gene. CDR3 size: 14 residues. V was shortened by 0 bases and J by 4 bases, with 9 bases between the two germline ends. Here the CDR3 reads CASSLAPGRTEAFF. The CDR3 DNA reads as TGTGCCAGCAGCTTAGCTCCGGGACGCACTGAAGCTTTCTTT.